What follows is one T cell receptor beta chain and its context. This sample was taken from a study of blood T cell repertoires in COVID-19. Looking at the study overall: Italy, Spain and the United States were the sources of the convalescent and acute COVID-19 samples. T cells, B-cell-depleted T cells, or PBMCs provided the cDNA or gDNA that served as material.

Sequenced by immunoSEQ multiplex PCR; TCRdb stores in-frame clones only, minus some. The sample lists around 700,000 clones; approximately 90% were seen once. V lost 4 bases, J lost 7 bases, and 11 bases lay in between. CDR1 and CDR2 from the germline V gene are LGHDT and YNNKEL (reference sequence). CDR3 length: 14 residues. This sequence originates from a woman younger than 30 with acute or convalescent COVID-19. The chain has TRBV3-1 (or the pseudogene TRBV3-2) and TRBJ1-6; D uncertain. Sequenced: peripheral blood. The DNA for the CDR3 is TGTGCCAGCAGCCCCTTCATAGAAAATTCACCCCTCCACTTT. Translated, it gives CASSPFIENSPLHF.